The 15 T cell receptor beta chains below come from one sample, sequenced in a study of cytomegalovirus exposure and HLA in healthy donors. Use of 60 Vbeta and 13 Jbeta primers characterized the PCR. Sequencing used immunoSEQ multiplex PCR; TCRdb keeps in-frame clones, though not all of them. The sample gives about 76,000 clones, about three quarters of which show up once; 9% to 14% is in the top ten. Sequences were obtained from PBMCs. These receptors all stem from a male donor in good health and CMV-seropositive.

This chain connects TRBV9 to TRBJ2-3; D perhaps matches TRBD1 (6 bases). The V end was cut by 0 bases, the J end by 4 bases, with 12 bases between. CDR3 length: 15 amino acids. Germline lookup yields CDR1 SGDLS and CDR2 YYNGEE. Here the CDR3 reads CASSVGFGGADTQYF. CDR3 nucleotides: TGTGCCAGCAGCGTAGGTTTTGGGGGCGCAGATACGCAGTATTTT.

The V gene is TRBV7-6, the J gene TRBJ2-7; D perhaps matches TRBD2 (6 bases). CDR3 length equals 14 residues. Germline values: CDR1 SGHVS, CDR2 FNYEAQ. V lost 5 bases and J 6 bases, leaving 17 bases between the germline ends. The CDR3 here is CASSPFGGNGEQYF. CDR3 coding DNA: TGTGCCAGCAGCCCTTTTGGAGGGAACGGCGAGCAGTACTTC.

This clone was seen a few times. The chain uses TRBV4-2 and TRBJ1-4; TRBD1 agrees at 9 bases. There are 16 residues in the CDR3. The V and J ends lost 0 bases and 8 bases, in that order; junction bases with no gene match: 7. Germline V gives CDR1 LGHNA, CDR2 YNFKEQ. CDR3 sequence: CASSQDRGQGNEKLFF. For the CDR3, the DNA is TGTGCCAGCAGCCAAGATCGAGGACAGGGGAACGAAAAACTGTTTTTT.

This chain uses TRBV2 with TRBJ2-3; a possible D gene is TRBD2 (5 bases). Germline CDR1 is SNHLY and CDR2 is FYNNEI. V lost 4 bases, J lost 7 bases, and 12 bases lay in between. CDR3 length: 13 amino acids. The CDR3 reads CASSGIDGNTQYF. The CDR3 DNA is TGTGCCAGCAGTGGGATAGACGGGAATACGCAGTATTTT.

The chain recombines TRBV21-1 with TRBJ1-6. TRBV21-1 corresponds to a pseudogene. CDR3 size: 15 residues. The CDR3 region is CASSHLRGDNSPLHF. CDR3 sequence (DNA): TGTGCCAGCAGCCACCTTCGGGGGGATAATTCACCCCTCCACTTT.

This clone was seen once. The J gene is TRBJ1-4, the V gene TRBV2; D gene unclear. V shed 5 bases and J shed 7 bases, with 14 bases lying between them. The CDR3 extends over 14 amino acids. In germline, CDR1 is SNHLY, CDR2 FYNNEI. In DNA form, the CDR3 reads TGTGCCAGCAGTCTCTTGGGAGGGATTGAAAAACTGTTTTTT. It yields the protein CASSLLGGIEKLFF.

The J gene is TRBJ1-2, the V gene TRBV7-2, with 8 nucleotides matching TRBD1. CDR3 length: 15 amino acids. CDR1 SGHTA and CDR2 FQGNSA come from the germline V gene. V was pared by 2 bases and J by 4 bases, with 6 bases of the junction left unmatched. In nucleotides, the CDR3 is TGTGCCAGCAGCTTACCCTTCCAGGGGGCCTATGGCTACACCTTC. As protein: CASSLPFQGAYGYTF.

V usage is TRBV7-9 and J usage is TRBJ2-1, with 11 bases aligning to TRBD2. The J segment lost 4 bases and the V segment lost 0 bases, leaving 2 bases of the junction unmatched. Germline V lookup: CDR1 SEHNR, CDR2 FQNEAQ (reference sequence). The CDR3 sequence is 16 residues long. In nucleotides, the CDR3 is TGTGCCAGCAGCTTAGCGGGACTAGCGGAATACAATGAGCAGTTCTTC. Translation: CASSLAGLAEYNEQFF. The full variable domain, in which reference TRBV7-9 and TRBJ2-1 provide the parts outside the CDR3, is DTGVSQNPRHKITKRGQNVTFRCDPISEHNRLYWYRQTLGQGPEFLTYFQNEAQLEKSRLLSDRFSAERPKGSFSTLEIQRTEQGDSAMYLCASSLAGLAEYNEQFFGPGTRLTVL.

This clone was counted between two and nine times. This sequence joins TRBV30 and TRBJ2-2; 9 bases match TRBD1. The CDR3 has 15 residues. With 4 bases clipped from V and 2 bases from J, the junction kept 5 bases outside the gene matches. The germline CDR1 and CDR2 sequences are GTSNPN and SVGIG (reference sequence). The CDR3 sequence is CAWNTGGLNTGELFF. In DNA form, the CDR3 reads TGTGCCTGGAATACAGGGGGCCTAAACACCGGGGAGCTGTTTTTT.

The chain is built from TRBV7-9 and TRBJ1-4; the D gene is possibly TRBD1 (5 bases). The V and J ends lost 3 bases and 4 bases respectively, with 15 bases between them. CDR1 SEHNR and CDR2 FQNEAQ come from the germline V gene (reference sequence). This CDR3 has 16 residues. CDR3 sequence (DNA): TGTGCCAGCAGCTTGTCCTTTGGGGGGGATAATGAAAAACTGTTTTTT. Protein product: CASSLSFGGDNEKLFF.

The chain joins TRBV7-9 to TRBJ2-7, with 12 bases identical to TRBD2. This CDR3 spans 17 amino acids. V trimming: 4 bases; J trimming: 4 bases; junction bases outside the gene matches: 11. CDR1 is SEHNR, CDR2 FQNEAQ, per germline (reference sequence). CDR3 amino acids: CASSSETSGSGAYEQYF. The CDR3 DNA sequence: TGTGCCAGCAGCTCAGAGACTAGCGGGAGCGGAGCATACGAGCAGTACTTC.

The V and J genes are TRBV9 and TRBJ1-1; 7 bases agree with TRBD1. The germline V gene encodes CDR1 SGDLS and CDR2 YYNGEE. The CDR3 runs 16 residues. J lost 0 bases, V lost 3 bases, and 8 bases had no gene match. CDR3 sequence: CASSDGQESMNTEAFF. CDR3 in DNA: TGTGCCAGCAGCGATGGACAGGAGTCAATGAACACTGAAGCTTTCTTT.

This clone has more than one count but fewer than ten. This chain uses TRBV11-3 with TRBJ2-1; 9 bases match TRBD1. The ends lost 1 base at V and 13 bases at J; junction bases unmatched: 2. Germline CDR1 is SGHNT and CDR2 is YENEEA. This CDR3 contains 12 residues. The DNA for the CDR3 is TGTGCCAGCAGCTTAGGGGACAGGGAACAGTTCTTC. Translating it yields CASSLGDREQFF.

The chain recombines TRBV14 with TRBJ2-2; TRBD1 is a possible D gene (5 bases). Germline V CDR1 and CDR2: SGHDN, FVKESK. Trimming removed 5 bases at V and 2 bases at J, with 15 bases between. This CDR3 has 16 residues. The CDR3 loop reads CASSRGHESNTGELFF. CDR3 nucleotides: TGTGCCAGCAGCAGAGGACATGAAAGTAACACCGGGGAGCTGTTTTTT.

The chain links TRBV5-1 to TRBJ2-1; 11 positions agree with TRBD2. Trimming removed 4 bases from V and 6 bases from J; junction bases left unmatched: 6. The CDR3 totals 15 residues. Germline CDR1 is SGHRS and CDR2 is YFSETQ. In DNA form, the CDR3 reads TGCGCCAGCAGCCCGATAGCGGGAGGGGGCAATGAGCAGTTCTTC. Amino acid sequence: CASSPIAGGGNEQFF.